The source of this T cell receptor beta chain is a study of T cell responses to AZD1222 COVID-19 vaccine. Study-wide results and limits: White British donors predominated, females outnumbered males, and clonal diversity was possibly underestimated. In all cases, repertoires were sampled only after the peak T cell response.

Of note for this clone: Antigen unknown.

Some clones are missing from TCRdb's copy, which holds only in-frame ones; the method was immunoSEQ multiplex PCR. The profile shows 100,000 to 150,000 clones, roughly nine tenths of them singletons. The CDR3 is 12 amino acids. The V gene lost 4 bases and the J gene lost 6 bases, with 6 bases spanning the gap. Germline V gives CDR1 SNHLY, CDR2 FYNNEI. V gene TRBV2 combines with J gene TRBJ2-2; D unresolved. The receptor comes from an adult in good health. Sequences were derived from peripheral blood, sampled on day 0 of AZD1222 vaccination. CDR3 in amino acids: CASSVLAGELFF. In DNA, the CDR3 is TGTGCCAGCAGTGTCTTGGCCGGGGAGCTGTTTTTT.